This T cell receptor beta chain stems from a study of T cell responses to AZD1222 COVID-19 vaccine. Study-wide findings and caveats: Receipt of two AZD1222 doses was followed by a rise in Spike-specific TCR breadth and depth. Donors, mostly white British, included more females; clonal diversity was possibly underestimated. Spike regions recognized by vaccine-associated CD4 TCRs spanned the protein, led by 160-218 and 743-854. Repertoire sampling occurred only after the peak T cell response.

With regard to this clone: Its antigen is unidentified.

The V gene's germline CDR1 is LGHNA and CDR2 YNFKEQ. CDR3 length: 17 residues. V was clipped by 1 base and J by 0 bases; unmatched bases: 7. TCRdb keeps only in-frame clones here, not all; method: immunoSEQ multiplex PCR. The table shows 55,000 to 60,000 clones, with 85% occurring only once. The receptor was isolated from an adult in good health. Sample: peripheral blood, taken on day 0 of MenACWY control vaccination. The rearrangement joins TRBV4-2 to TRBJ1-2, with TRBD1 matching 8 bases. The CDR3: CASSQGGLTGANYGYTF. For the CDR3, the DNA is TGTGCCAGCAGCCAAGGAGGGTTGACAGGGGCTAACTATGGCTACACCTTC.